This is a list of T cell receptor beta chains from one sample in a study of CXCR3-negative and CXCR3-positive naive CD8 T cells. TCRdb derives one entry per CDR3 protein from the 5' RACE reads, leaving out DNA. The data include about 57,000 distinct CDR3 sequences; the top ten clones carry under 0.55%. The sample consisted of naive CXCR3+ CD8+ T cells from blood. The receptors were gathered from a human donor in good health. Some clones in this sample may be carry-over from other donors' samples. CDR3s include the opening cysteine and the closing phenylalanine or tryptophan.

>TRBV4-2|TRBJ1-2
CASSSTWDSYRGYTF
>TRBV6-6|TRBJ2-2
CAISGGSNTGELFF
>TRBV29-1|TRBJ1-2
CSARDSPFGYTF
>TRBV19|TRBJ2-1
CASSIMFGGNEQFF
>TRBV10-3|TRBJ2-7
CAISGARTTYEQYF
>TRBV6-5|TRBJ2-7
CASSYSGLESYEQYF
>TRBV15|TRBJ1-2
CATSGIGQGYGYTF
>TRBV11-3|TRBJ2-3
CASSLNGLAGDTQYF
>TRBV6-5|TRBJ1-6
CASSYSGVSSPLHF
>TRBV7-3|TRBJ2-1
CASSLMGGNSYNEQFF
>TRBV7-9|TRBJ1-5
CASSPLQGDQPQHF
>TRBV29-1|TRBJ2-1
CSVEDRRNEQFF
>TRBV5-1|TRBJ2-7
CASSWGAGDGYEQYF
>TRBV7-6|TRBJ2-7
CASRVGPGETYEQYF
>TRBV5-5|TRBJ2-7
CASSPRDPEQYF
>TRBV29-1|TRBJ1-2
CSVDPWRGQPNNYGYTF
>TRBV6-5|TRBJ1-2
CASSPMGYYGYTF
>TRBV2|TRBJ2-1
CASNGLAAYNEQFF
>TRBV7-9|TRBJ1-1
CASSLGSDTEAFF
>TRBV7-9|TRBJ2-7
CASSAGQGSAQYF
>TRBV19|TRBJ2-1
CASSIGVNNEQFF
>TRBV7-2|TRBJ1-5
CASSLEKDQHF
>TRBV23-1|TRBJ2-6
CASSQFPQASGANVLTF
>TRBV6-2/TRBV6-3|TRBJ2-4
CASTGTGNAKNIQYF
>TRBV6-2/TRBV6-3|TRBJ2-7
CASSHPAGDHYEQYF
>TRBV4-2|TRBJ1-2
CASSQLEREVENGYTF
>TRBV29-1|TRBJ2-3
CSVSGPEGDTQYF
>TRBV29-1|TRBJ2-7
CSVDFRGSGNEQYF
>TRBV6-5|TRBJ1-1
CASSYRTGHTEAFF
>TRBV6-6|TRBJ1-3
CASSYSTPWENTIYF
>TRBV6-2/TRBV6-3|TRBJ1-1
CASSPSTEAFF
>TRBV7-2|TRBJ2-7
CASSLYAGGAYEQYF
>TRBV27|TRBJ2-7
CASSSSGFYEQYF
>TRBV14|TRBJ2-6
CASSRRTSGVAGANVLTF
>TRBV14|TRBJ2-7
CASSQTTGDYEQYF
>TRBV5-6|TRBJ2-7
CASSYPTGFYEQYF
>TRBV20-1|TRBJ2-7
CSAPSVLGEQYF
>TRBV6-5|TRBJ1-2
CASKDSRTLGGYTF
>TRBV9|TRBJ2-2
CASSPITGQGAATGELFF
>TRBV3-1|TRBJ2-1
CASSQDDWDPYNEQFF
>TRBV11-2|TRBJ1-1
CASSLGTGSSNTEAFF
>TRBV7-9|TRBJ1-2
CASSLEHVYGYTF
>TRBV29-1|TRBJ1-3
CSVEAGETGNTIYF
>TRBV29-1|TRBJ2-1
CSVSTSGYNNEQFF
>TRBV29-1|TRBJ2-1
CSVTRDRWGNEQFF
>TRBV7-8|TRBJ2-7
CASSFSASGAPLREQYF
>TRBV7-9|TRBJ1-3
CASSLALTVSQDTIYF
>TRBV5-1|TRBJ1-5
CASSTEGNQPQHF